This T cell receptor (beta chain) was recovered during a study of blood T cell repertoires in COVID-19. About the research overall: COVID-19 samples collected from the United States, Italy and Spain covered acute and convalescent phases. PBMCs, B-cell-depleted T cells, or T cells were the source of the cDNA or gDNA that made up the material.

This CDR3 comprises 15 residues. Germline V gene lookup returns CDR1 SGHRS and CDR2 YFSETQ. Trimming at V came to 3 bases and at J to 10 bases, leaving 12 bases not matched to a gene. The sample holds a few counts of this clone. Original processing methods: Counts of nucleated cells, estimated from reference gene primer amplification, were obtained. Measured with immunoSEQ multiplex PCR; TCRdb has only the in-frame clones, and not every one. V, J and clone size were drawn from that table, and D and trimming were deduced from the DNA. The sample lists about 120,000 clones; 78% were seen once. Sequencing was performed on peripheral blood. The chain carries TRBV5-1 and TRBJ1-4; 7 bases are a match to TRBD1. The sequence was collected from a man aged 65-85 years with acute or convalescent COVID-19. The CDR3 region is CASSSPRGLWAKLFF. CDR3 sequence (DNA): TGCGCCAGCAGCTCTCCTAGGGGGCTTTGGGCAAAACTGTTTTTT.